Listed below are T cell receptor beta chains from one sample, sequenced in a study of blood T cell repertoires in COVID-19. Profiling relied on immunoSEQ multiplex PCR, and the TCRdb table lists in-frame clones only, not all of them. The data show roughly 21,000 clones, about 89% seen once. Sequenced: peripheral blood. Receptors were obtained from a man in his 70s with active COVID-19. Each CDR3 is given with its conserved first and last residue. A D gene is named only where the DNA matches it firmly. Clone size is given for some rows only: seen once, a few or many times, or a class if the clone is expanded.

j_gene	v_gene	d_gene	abundance	CDR3aa	CDR3nt
TRBJ2-1	TRBV5-1	TRBD2	.	CASSFMTSGVYIDEQFF	TGCGCCAGCAGCTTCATGACTAGCGGGGTCTACATCGATGAGCAGTTCTTC
TRBJ1-3	TRBV6-5	.	.	CASTKEFSGNTIYF	TGTGCCAGCACAAAGGAGTTCTCTGGAAACACCATATATTTT
TRBJ2-3	TRBV10-3	.	.	CAHGGPDTQYF	TGTGCCCACGGAGGGCCAGATACGCAGTATTTT
TRBJ1-4	TRBV5-4	.	.	CASSLSGPGRAEKLFF	TGTGCCAGCAGCTTGTCGGGTCCGGGCAGGGCTGAAAAACTGTTTTTT
TRBJ1-1	TRBV29-1	.	once	CSVVSNRVGTEAFF	TGCAGCGTCGTATCTAACAGGGTGGGGACTGAAGCTTTCTTT
TRBJ2-1	TRBV6-5	TRBD1	.	CASSRLETGDRFF	TGTGCCAGCAGTCGCCTAGAGACAGGGGACAGATTCTTC
TRBJ1-1	TRBV6-4	.	.	CASRGDSFGTEAFF	TGTGCCAGCAGAGGGGACTCGTTCGGCACTGAAGCTTTCTTT
TRBJ2-1	TRBV19	.	.	CASSIDLGAREQFF	TGTGCCAGTAGTATAGATCTGGGGGCTCGTGAGCAGTTCTTC
TRBJ1-4	TRBV3-1/TRBV3-2	TRBD1	.	CASSQPTGGSEKLFF	TGTGCCAGCAGTCAACCGACAGGGGGCAGTGAAAAACTGTTTTTT
TRBJ2-5	TRBV5-4	TRBD2	once	CASSWGGTPETQYF	TGTGCCAGCAGCTGGGGGGGGACCCCAGAGACCCAGTACTTC
TRBJ2-3	TRBV13	TRBD2	.	CASRLAGAGTDTQYF	TGTGCCAGCAGACTAGCGGGAGCGGGCACAGATACGCAGTATTTT
TRBJ1-2	TRBV9	TRBD1	.	CASSVGGADRGGGYTF	TGTGCCAGCAGCGTAGGTGGCGCCGACAGGGGTGGTGGCTACACCTTC
TRBJ2-3	TRBV6-6	TRBD1	once	CASSYYGQGFDTQYF	TGTGCCAGCAGTTACTATGGACAGGGGTTTGATACGCAGTATTTT
TRBJ2-7	TRBV4-2	TRBD1	.	CASSQDRNYEQYF	TGTGCCAGCAGCCAGGACAGGAACTACGAGCAGTACTTC
TRBJ1-1	TRBV5-1	TRBD1	.	CASGTGGTTEAFF	TGCGCCAGCGGGACAGGGGGCACTACTGAAGCTTTCTTT
TRBJ1-1	TRBV30	.	.	CASNSGGGTEAFF	TGTGCCTCCAACTCGGGAGGTGGCACTGAAGCTTTCTTT
TRBJ1-5	TRBV7-9	.	.	CASSLSNNQPQHF	TGTGCCAGCAGCTTATCCAACAATCAGCCCCAGCATTTT
TRBJ2-7	TRBV11-2	TRBD1	.	CASSPGTEPYEQYF	TGTGCCAGCAGCCCGGGGACAGAACCTTACGAGCAGTACTTC
TRBJ2-5	TRBV2	TRBD1	.	CAIRGTGSVRQPKETQYF	TGTGCCATTAGAGGGACAGGGAGTGTTCGCCAACCAAAAGAGACCCAGTACTTC
TRBJ1-6	TRBV18	.	.	CASSPGGVAYNSPLHF	TGTGCCAGCTCACCGGGGGGGGTGGCCTATAATTCACCCCTCCACTTT
TRBJ2-5	TRBV3-1/TRBV3-2	.	.	CASSTRTRGEETQYF	TGTGCCAGCAGTACCCGGACCAGGGGGGAAGAGACCCAGTACTTC